This T cell receptor (beta chain) was sequenced for a study of blood T cell repertoires in COVID-19. Study at large: Sites in the United States, Italy and Spain provided acute and convalescent COVID-19 samples. Nucleic acid was either cDNA or gDNA, and it came from T cells, B-cell-depleted T cells, or PBMCs.

The germline gives CDR1 LNHDA, CDR2 SQIVND (reference sequence). CDR3 length equals 16 residues. V was trimmed by 6 bases and J by 3 bases, leaving 19 bases between them. Authors' processing steps: Nucleated cell counts were estimated from reference gene primer amplification. Sequencing used immunoSEQ multiplex PCR; TCRdb keeps in-frame clones, though not all of them. V and J calls and clone size are copied from that table; D and trimming were computed from the DNA. The sample includes roughly 76,000 clones, roughly 84% of them seen just once. This chain connects TRBV19 to TRBJ2-3; D possibly corresponds to TRBD2 (6 bases). This receptor was taken from a woman aged 80 or older with active or convalescent COVID-19. The specimen was peripheral blood. CDR3 nucleotide sequence: TGTGCCAGTAGAGAGGGTCCGGGCCGGGGGACAGATACGCAGTATTTT. Translating it yields CASREGPGRGTDTQYF.